The present entry profiles one T cell receptor (beta chain) with its context. Its antigen is still unknown. Since a much larger clone is just one base distant, this may be a read error. Uncontrolled infection, other autoimmune disease, pregnancy or lactation led to exclusion. Using RNA transcripts as the source, TCR beta CDR3 regions were amplified. The HTBI primer set served for first-round RT-PCR of the TCR CDR3. TCRdb analysed the multiplex PCR reads with MiXCR anew, one entry per CDR3 protein. Of 400,000 to 600,000 distinct CDR3 sequences in the sample, about 16% were seen once. The sample originates from a study of T cells in Graves' hyperthyroidism and ophthalmopathy. Notes on the study in general: Ophthalmopathy, which appeared later, was predicted by the model a median roughly 6.6 months before onset.

V lost 2 bases to trimming and J lost 3 bases; unmatched junction nucleotides: 7. Looked up from germline, CDR1 is SQVTM and CDR2 is ANQGSEA. This CDR3 region has 15 residues. The receptor was derived from a woman aged 30 to 39 with Graves' ophthalmopathy. The V call is TRBV29-1, the J call TRBJ2-7; TRBD1 agrees at 10 bases. Sequencing was done on a sample of blood. CDR3 region: CSVERGQGFGYEQYF. In nucleotides, the CDR3 is TGCAGCGTTGAAAGGGGACAGGGGTTCGGCTACGAGCAGTACTTC.